The present TCR beta chain was sequenced within a study of cytomegalovirus exposure and HLA in healthy donors. The study, taken as a whole, reports: Specificity for CMV antigens was confirmed in vitro for a few of the CMV-associated chains. The authors listed around 150 TCR beta chains as cytomegalovirus-associated.

As regards this clone: Its antigen is unknown.

From germline, CDR1 is MGHRA and CDR2 YSYEKL. V dropped 4 bases and J dropped 7; count of bases not matched to a gene: 12. The CDR3 spans 16 residues. TCRdb's copy holds only in-frame clones and misses some; the assay was immunoSEQ multiplex PCR. Of approximately 65,000 clones in the sample, about 91% were seen once. This TCR was sampled from a man in his late teens or twenties in good health and CMV-seropositive. This sequence joins TRBV4-1 and TRBJ2-1; TRBD2 agrees at 8 bases. Sequencing used PBMCs. The CDR3 nucleotides read TGCGCCAGCAGCCCACTCCCTGCGGGAGGCGAGAATGAGCAGTTCTTC. It yields the protein CASSPLPAGGENEQFF.